This entry lists 22 T cell receptor beta chains sequenced from one sample in a study of T cell responses to AZD1222 COVID-19 vaccine. The protocol was immunoSEQ multiplex PCR, while the TCRdb copy is restricted to in-frame clones and leaves out a portion. The sample has 70,000 to 100,000 clones; approximately 85% are singletons. The sample here was peripheral blood, taken 28 days after the second AZD1222 dose. All receptors derive from an adult who received the AZD1222 COVID-19 vaccine.

The chain links TRBV29-1 to TRBJ1-1, with no clear D. V lost 7 bases and J 1 base, leaving 10 bases between the germline ends. This CDR3 region has 12 residues. Germline assignment: CDR1 SQVTM and CDR2 ANQGSEA. This chain's CDR3 is CSARRQNTEAFF. The CDR3 coding sequence is TGCAGCGCCAGACGGCAGAACACTGAAGCTTTCTTT.

The V gene is TRBV9, the J gene TRBJ2-7, with 8 bases aligning to TRBD1. The CDR3 has 14 amino acids. Germline CDR1 and CDR2: SGDLS and YYNGEE. The V segment lost 3 bases and the J segment 6 bases; nucleotides outside the gene matches: 8. As DNA, the CDR3 is TGTGCCAGCAGCGCCAGGACAGGGAGCCTCGAGCAGTACTTC. This gives the protein CASSARTGSLEQYF.

The chain joins TRBV7-9 to TRBJ2-3; the match to TRBD2 covers 10 bases. The CDR3 runs to 16 residues. The germline gives CDR1 SEHNR, CDR2 FQNEAQ (reference sequence). The V segment lost 3 bases and the J segment 5 bases; nucleotides outside the gene matches: 8. CDR3: CASSFGSGGFEDTQYF. CDR3 DNA: TGTGCCAGCAGCTTTGGTAGCGGGGGGTTCGAAGATACGCAGTATTTT.

The V call is TRBV11-3, the J call TRBJ2-5, with 8 bases matching TRBD2. This CDR3 spans 14 amino acids. Germline CDR1 reads SGHNT; CDR2 reads YENEEA. V was clipped by 4 bases and J by 5 bases; unmatched bases: 6. CDR3 sequence: CASSYGTSGETQYF. The CDR3 bases are TGTGCCAGCAGCTACGGGACTAGTGGGGAGACCCAGTACTTC.

V gene TRBV28 combines with J gene TRBJ1-6; tentatively, D is TRBD1 (5 bases). There are 12 residues in the CDR3. From germline, CDR1 is MDHEN and CDR2 SYDVKM. V shed 3 bases and J shed 10 bases, with 7 bases lying between them. The CDR3 sequence is CASSLTESPLHF. CDR3 nucleotide sequence: TGTGCCAGCAGTTTGACAGAATCACCCCTCCACTTT. The full variable domain, with the rest looked up from reference TRBV28 and TRBJ1-6, is DVKVTQSSRYLVKRTGEKVFLECVQDMDHENMFWYRQDPGLGLRLIYFSYDVKMKEKGDIPEGYSVSREKKERFSLILESASTNQTSMYLCASSLTESPLHFGNGTRLTVT.

The chain employs TRBV3-1 (or the pseudogene TRBV3-2) and TRBJ1-6; 8 nucleotides match TRBD1. CDR3 length: 14 residues. CDR1 and CDR2 from the germline V gene are LGHDT and YNNKEL (reference sequence). Germline trimming cut 7 bases from V and 10 bases from J; bases unmatched to any gene: 9. The CDR3, as DNA: TGTGCCAGCACCCGTCAGGGGGCAGGCTCACCCCTCCACTTT. Translation: CASTRQGAGSPLHF.

This clone appeared a few times. The chain links TRBV27 to TRBJ1-1, with D unclear. V was trimmed by 5 bases and J by 4 bases, leaving 20 bases between them. There are 16 residues in the CDR3. CDR1 and CDR2 from the germline V gene are MNHEY and SMNVEV (reference sequence). In DNA, the CDR3 is TGTGCCAGCAGTCCATGGAACGTTGGCAGGTCCACTGAAGCTTTCTTT. This translates into CASSPWNVGRSTEAFF.

The chain links TRBV2 to TRBJ1-6; 7 positions match TRBD1. CDR1 SNHLY and CDR2 FYNNEI come from the germline V gene. Unmatched junction bases numbered 9, after V lost 4 bases and J lost 9 bases. The CDR3 is 15 amino acids. The CDR3 region is CASSGEGARTSPLHF. The CDR3 DNA sequence: TGTGCCAGCAGTGGAGAGGGGGCGAGGACTTCACCCCTCCACTTT.

The CDR3 DNA follows: TGTGCCAGCAGCCCTAGCTGGGGGGGGGATGGCTACACCTTC. It codes for CASSPSWGGDGYTF. This chain joins TRBV11-2 and TRBJ1-2; the D gene is possibly TRBD1 (5 bases). The germline V gene encodes CDR1 SGHAT and CDR2 FQNNGV. The CDR3 contains 14 residues. The V end was cut by 5 bases, the J end by 6 bases, with 16 bases between.

The V and J genes are TRBV9 and TRBJ2-1, with D unresolved. The germline V gene has CDR1 SGDLS and CDR2 YYNGEE. With 5 bases removed from V and 3 bases from J, the gap between germline ends came to 12 bases. CDR3 length: 14 residues. This CDR3 is CASSLLGSYNEQFF. CDR3 in DNA: TGTGCCAGCAGTCTGCTCGGAAGCTACAATGAGCAGTTCTTC.

This clone turned up a few times. The CDR3 nucleotides are TGTGCCAGCAGCCCCCAAGGAGGGAGCTCCTACAATGAGCAGTTCTTC. It yields the protein CASSPQGGSSYNEQFF. The chain carries TRBV7-8 and TRBJ2-1, with D maybe TRBD2 (6 bases). The CDR3 runs to 16 residues. V lost 5 bases and J 0 bases, leaving 14 bases between the germline ends. Germline V gene data show CDR1 as SGHVS and CDR2 as FQNEAQ.

Only one count was recorded for this clone. The chain recombines TRBV5-1 with TRBJ2-1, with 9 bases matching TRBD2. The CDR3 is 18 residues long. V dropped 2 bases and J dropped 1; count of bases not matched to a gene: 10. CDR1 and CDR2 from the germline V gene are SGHRS and YFSETQ. CDR3 in amino acids: CASSFSSGVEFSYNEQFF. The CDR3 DNA is TGCGCCAGCAGCTTCTCTAGCGGGGTAGAGTTTTCCTACAATGAGCAGTTCTTC.

This chain links TRBV5-4 with TRBJ1-2, with D maybe TRBD1 (6 bases). There are 14 residues in the CDR3. Trimming took 0 bases from V and 5 from J, leaving 11 bases between them. Germline CDR1 is SGHNT and CDR2 is YYREEE (reference sequence). The CDR3 sequence is CASSLEQGLYGYTF. The CDR3 DNA is TGTGCCAGCAGCTTGGAACAGGGACTATATGGCTACACCTTC.

The V call is TRBV27, the J call TRBJ2-7, with a weak D call TRBD2 (5 bases). Germline CDR1 and CDR2: MNHEY and SMNVEV (reference sequence). This CDR3 contains 14 residues. V lost 1 base, J lost 3 bases, and 10 bases lay in between. This CDR3 is CASSLYRENYEQYF. The CDR3 region has the DNA TGTGCCAGCAGTTTATATAGGGAGAACTACGAGCAGTACTTC.

The chain couples TRBV30 to TRBJ2-1; 14 nucleotides align to TRBD2. Germline lookup yields CDR1 GTSNPN and CDR2 SVGIG (reference sequence). The CDR3 consists of 14 residues. The V and J ends lost 3 bases and 16 bases, in that order; junction bases with no gene match: 11. The CDR3 loop is CAWSRLAGGANVFF. In DNA form, the CDR3 reads TGTGCCTGGAGCCGACTAGCGGGAGGGGCAAACGTATTCTTC.

The genes are TRBV4-2 and TRBJ1-6; D call uncertain. This CDR3 is 15 amino acids long. V was pared by 0 bases and J by 7 bases, with 10 bases between. Germline V gives CDR1 LGHNA, CDR2 YNFKEQ. The CDR3 region has the DNA TGTGCCAGCAGCCAAGAACCGTCTGGGAATTCACCCCTCCACTTT. Its protein is CASSQEPSGNSPLHF.

The sample holds a few counts of this clone. V is TRBV28 and J is TRBJ1-6; D not certain. This CDR3 has 14 residues. The ends were cut back, 3 bases at V and 7 bases at J, with 10 bases in the middle. In germline, CDR1 is MDHEN, CDR2 SYDVKM. DNA of the CDR3: TGTGCCAGCAGTTTGACGGTGAGGAATTCACCCCTCCACTTT. It is translated as CASSLTVRNSPLHF.

The chain employs TRBV2 and TRBJ1-1; tentatively, D is TRBD1 (5 bases). This CDR3 has 12 residues. V was trimmed by 5 bases and J by 10 bases, leaving 14 bases between them. Germline loops: CDR1 SNHLY, CDR2 FYNNEI. The CDR3 is CASSLGDVSAFF. CDR3 coding DNA: TGTGCCAGCAGTCTAGGGGACGTTTCAGCTTTCTTT.

A single count supports this clone. This chain uses TRBV19 with TRBJ2-6; 9 nucleotides line up with TRBD1. The V and J ends lost 6 bases and 0 bases, in that order; junction bases with no gene match: 9. The CDR3 is 18 amino acids. CDR1 is LNHDA, CDR2 SQIVND, per germline (reference sequence). The DNA of the CDR3 is TGTGCCAGTAGCTCGACAGGGGGGCTCGTCTCTGGGGCCAACGTCCTGACTTTC. Translation: CASSSTGGLVSGANVLTF.

The gene calls are TRBV3-1 (or the pseudogene TRBV3-2) and TRBJ1-2; D remains unclear. V lost 2 bases to trimming and J lost 8 bases, with 9 bases between them. Germline V gene lookup returns CDR1 LGHDT and CDR2 YNNKEL (reference sequence). This CDR3 comprises 12 residues. CDR3 amino acids: CASSQISDGYTF. CDR3 nucleotides: TGTGCCAGCAGCCAAATATCTGACGGCTACACCTTC.

The chain has TRBV27 and TRBJ2-1; maybe TRBD2 (5 bases). The CDR3 covers 13 residues. The germline V gene encodes CDR1 MNHEY and CDR2 SMNVEV (reference sequence). Trimming stripped 6 bases from V and 7 bases from J, with 13 bases between. The DNA for the CDR3 is TGTGCCAGCAGCCAGAGGGCCCTAAATGAGCAGTTCTTC. Its protein is CASSQRALNEQFF.

The chain recombines TRBV2 with TRBJ1-1; tentatively, D is TRBD1 (5 bases). V lost 5 bases, J lost 1 base, and 8 bases lay in between. The CDR3 consists of 13 residues. Germline CDR1 reads SNHLY; CDR2 reads FYNNEI. In nucleotides, the CDR3 is TGTGCCAGCAGTAACGGACAGAACACTGAAGCTTTCTTT. Amino acids: CASSNGQNTEAFF.